Each of the 24 T cell receptor beta chains below was sequenced from the same sample in a study of cytomegalovirus exposure and HLA in healthy donors. Generated by immunoSEQ multiplex PCR, the TCRdb table keeps only in-frame clones and is missing some. The table includes 200,000 or so clones, around four fifths detected once. Specimen: PBMCs. The receptors were gathered from a young woman in good health and CMV-seronegative.

The chain joins TRBV28 to TRBJ2-7; maybe TRBD1 (6 bases). V lost 6 bases to trimming and J lost 3 bases, with 6 bases between them. Per the germline V gene, CDR1 is MDHEN and CDR2 is SYDVKM. This CDR3 contains 11 residues. This CDR3 reads CASRDSYEQYF. The CDR3 region has the DNA TGTGCCAGCAGGGACAGCTACGAGCAGTACTTC.

The chain recombines TRBV6-1 with TRBJ1-4, with TRBD1 matching 7 bases. The V segment lost 6 bases and the J segment 3 bases; nucleotides outside the gene matches: 4. Germline V gene sequence: CDR1 MNHNS, CDR2 SASEGT. This CDR3 region has 14 residues. CDR3 nucleotides: TGTGCCAGCAGAGACAGGGTTGCTAATGAAAAACTGTTTTTT. Its translation: CASRDRVANEKLFF.

V is TRBV15 and J is TRBJ1-4; 7 bases match TRBD1. V shed 1 base, J shed 3 bases, and the junction held 8 bases outside the gene matches. The CDR3 has 17 amino acids. Germline assignment: CDR1 LNHNV and CDR2 YYDKDF (reference sequence). The CDR3 loop is CATSRGVAGTANEKLFF. The CDR3, as DNA: TGTGCCACCAGCAGAGGGGTCGCGGGGACAGCTAATGAAAAACTGTTTTTT. Supplemented by reference TRBV15 and TRBJ1-4, the full variable domain reads DAMVIQNPRYQVTQFGKPVTLSCSQTLNHNVMYWYQQKSSQAPKLLFHYYDKDFNNEADTPDNFQSRRPNTSFCFLDIRSPGLGDTAMYLCATSRGVAGTANEKLFFGSGTQLSVL.

With regard to this clone: At the DNA level, this CDR3 is encoded by other sequences in the same sample as well. This chain joins TRBV9 and TRBJ2-1; unclear D gene. The germline gives CDR1 SGDLS, CDR2 YYNGEE. The CDR3 is 13 amino acids. The V end lost 0 bases, the J end lost 4 bases, and 5 bases lay between the germline ends. For the CDR3, the DNA is TGTGCCAGCAGCGTAGCCGGATACAATGAGCAGTTCTTC. This sequence encodes CASSVAGYNEQFF. Based on the CDR3 plus reference TRBV9 and TRBJ2-1, the full variable domain is DSGVTQTPKHLITATGQRVTLRCSPRSGDLSVYWYQQSLDQGLQFLIQYYNGEERAKGNILERFSAQQFPDLHSELNLSSLELGDSALYFCASSVAGYNEQFFGPGTRLTVL.

The chain recombines TRBV30 with TRBJ2-7, with D maybe TRBD1 (6 bases). Germline-derived CDR1 and CDR2 are GTSNPN and SVGIG (reference sequence). The CDR3 runs to 13 residues. Trimming cost V 2 bases and J 3 bases, with 11 bases left between them. The CDR3: CAWSTGLLYEQYF. The CDR3 DNA sequence: TGTGCCTGGAGTACAGGGCTTCTCTACGAGCAGTACTTC.

The gene calls are TRBV2 and TRBJ2-5; TRBD2 matches at 8 bases. Germline trimming cut 1 base from V and 5 bases from J; bases unmatched to any gene: 3. The CDR3 is 14 amino acids. Germline-derived CDR1 and CDR2 are SNHLY and FYNNEI. CDR3 in DNA: TGTGCCAGCAGTGAAGATAGCGGGGCGGAGACCCAGTACTTC. This encodes CASSEDSGAETQYF.

The chain couples TRBV9 to TRBJ1-2; no firm D call. Germline V gene lookup returns CDR1 SGDLS and CDR2 YYNGEE. The CDR3 runs 13 residues. V was clipped by 4 bases and J by 8 bases, with 15 bases between them. CDR3 protein: CASSQVRSSGYTF. CDR3 sequence (DNA): TGTGCCAGCAGCCAGGTACGGTCTTCCGGCTACACCTTC.

This chain joins TRBV5-6 and TRBJ2-7, with a weak D call TRBD1 (6 bases). This CDR3 spans 14 amino acids. Germline V gene sequence: CDR1 SGHDT, CDR2 YYEEEE. V lost 5 bases and J 6 bases, leaving 18 bases between the germline ends. The CDR3 reads CASSTGFLAFEQYF. In nucleotides, the CDR3 is TGTGCCAGCAGTACAGGGTTTTTGGCCTTCGAGCAGTACTTC.

The chain joins TRBV9 to TRBJ2-1; possibly TRBD1 for D (6 bases). The length of the CDR3 is 16 residues. Trimming shortened V by 4 bases and J by 6 bases, and 20 bases separated the two germline ends. Germline CDR1 reads SGDLS; CDR2 reads YYNGEE. The CDR3 DNA reads as TGTGCCAGCAGCCACCGTGGGGGCTTGGAGTCCAATGAGCAGTTCTTC. This codes for CASSHRGGLESNEQFF. Combining the CDR3 with reference TRBV9 and TRBJ2-1 gives the whole variable domain DSGVTQTPKHLITATGQRVTLRCSPRSGDLSVYWYQQSLDQGLQFLIQYYNGEERAKGNILERFSAQQFPDLHSELNLSSLELGDSALYFCASSHRGGLESNEQFFGPGTRLTVL.

The chain joins TRBV19 to TRBJ2-7; 7 bases match TRBD2. CDR3 size: 15 residues. V trimming: 3 bases; J trimming: 2 bases; junction bases outside the gene matches: 7. Germline CDR1 LNHDA, CDR2 SQIVND (reference sequence). Here the CDR3 reads CASSIRLADTYEQYF. The DNA of the CDR3 is TGTGCCAGTAGTATCCGCCTAGCGGACACCTACGAGCAGTACTTC.

The chain uses TRBV6-1 and TRBJ2-7; D may correspond to TRBD1 or TRBD2 (5 bases each). Trimming left V 5 bases short and J 2 bases short, with 13 bases between. Germline lookup yields CDR1 MNHNS and CDR2 SASEGT. The CDR3 length is 14 residues. In DNA form, the CDR3 reads TGTGCCAGCAGTCCCCGGGACGGGGCCTACGAGCAGTACTTC. Its translation: CASSPRDGAYEQYF.

A note on this clone: At one of its ends the junction is not consistent with the germline gene, which may arise from a read error. The rearrangement links TRBV28 to TRBJ1-2; TRBD1 matches 11 bases. The CDR3 runs 16 residues. Germline V gene sequence: CDR1 MDHEN, CDR2 SYDVKM. In nucleotides, the CDR3 is TGTGCCAGCTGTTTACTCCCCGGGACAGGGGGCTATGGCTACACCTTC. Protein sequence: CASCLLPGTGGYGYTF.

The rearrangement uses TRBV28 and TRBJ1-2; 10 nucleotides match TRBD1. J was trimmed by 4 bases and V by 10 bases; bases with no gene match: 9. CDR3 length equals 14 residues. CDR1 is MDHEN and CDR2 is SYDVKM in the germline V gene. The CDR3 region has the DNA TGTGCCACCCGGGGGGACAGGGGTGGCTATGGCTACACCTTC. Its translation: CATRGDRGGYGYTF.

The chain combines TRBV6-5 with TRBJ1-5; perhaps TRBD1 as D (6 bases). CDR3 length: 14 amino acids. CDR1 MNHEY and CDR2 SVGAGI come from the germline V gene. Trimming took off 2 bases at V and 3 bases at J, with 8 bases between the two ends. CDR3 amino acids: CASSYGQFNQPQHF. CDR3 bases: TGTGCCAGCAGTTACGGACAGTTCAATCAGCCCCAGCATTTT.

The V gene is TRBV4-2, the J gene TRBJ2-3, with 7 bases lining up with TRBD1. V shed 1 base and J 2 bases; nucleotides not matched to a gene: 3. This CDR3 has 15 residues. The germline V gene encodes CDR1 LGHNA and CDR2 YNFKEQ. DNA of the CDR3: TGTGCCAGCAGCCAAGCGGGACAGATCACAGATACGCAGTATTTT. It encodes CASSQAGQITDTQYF.

The chain employs TRBV9 and TRBJ1-4, with D possibly being TRBD1 (5 bases). This CDR3 has 16 amino acids. The V gene's germline CDR1 is SGDLS and CDR2 YYNGEE. Trimming shortened V by 0 bases and J by 0 bases, and 9 bases separated the two germline ends. The CDR3 loop is CASSVVGTATNEKLFF. The CDR3 bases are TGTGCCAGCAGCGTAGTCGGGACCGCAACTAATGAAAAACTGTTTTTT.

This chain links TRBV5-6 with TRBJ1-4; 10 nucleotides agree with TRBD1. The length of the CDR3 is 16 residues. Germline V gene data show CDR1 as SGHDT and CDR2 as YYEEEE. With 4 bases clipped from V and 8 bases from J, the junction kept 11 bases outside the gene matches. CDR3 sequence (DNA): TGTGCCAGCAGCCTTGCCGGACAGGGGGAAGTGGAAAAACTGTTTTTT. Its translation is CASSLAGQGEVEKLFF.

The chain combines TRBV6-6 with TRBJ2-3, with TRBD2 identical over 7 bases. The CDR3 is made up of 15 amino acids. J lost 4 bases, V lost 0 bases, and 4 bases had no gene match. The V gene's germline CDR1 is MNHNY and CDR2 SVGAGI (reference sequence). The CDR3 coding sequence is TGTGCCAGCAGTTACTCCGAGGGGAGGGCAGATACGCAGTATTTT. The encoded protein is CASSYSEGRADTQYF.

The genes are TRBV12-5 and TRBJ2-5; TRBD2 matches at 8 bases. The junction had 3 bases not matched to a gene; V was cut back by 3 bases and J by 3 bases. Germline-derived CDR1 and CDR2 are LGHNT and FRNRAP. CDR3 length: 14 amino acids. The CDR3: CASGLGAGEETQYF. CDR3 sequence (DNA): TGTGCTAGTGGTTTAGGAGCGGGAGAAGAGACCCAGTACTTC.

The chain recombines TRBV9 with TRBJ1-2; TRBD1 matches 8 bases. V gave up 4 bases and J gave up 8 bases; unmatched junction bases: 10. Germline values: CDR1 SGDLS, CDR2 YYNGEE. The CDR3 length is 14 residues. CDR3 sequence reads: CASSPDGQGGGYTF. The CDR3, as DNA: TGTGCCAGCAGCCCAGACGGACAGGGTGGCGGCTACACCTTC. The whole variable domain, filled in from reference TRBV9 and TRBJ1-2, reads DSGVTQTPKHLITATGQRVTLRCSPRSGDLSVYWYQQSLDQGLQFLIQYYNGEERAKGNILERFSAQQFPDLHSELNLSSLELGDSALYFCASSPDGQGGGYTFGSGTRLTVV.

The V call is TRBV5-1, the J call TRBJ1-2; 10 positions agree with TRBD1. CDR1 SGHRS and CDR2 YFSETQ come from the germline V gene. With V trimmed by 3 bases and J by 8 bases, 1 base remained unmatched. CDR3 length equals 12 residues. CDR3 in amino acids: CASSSTGGGYTF. The CDR3 region has the DNA TGCGCCAGCAGCTCGACAGGGGGCGGCTACACCTTC. Filled out from reference TRBV5-1 and TRBJ1-2, the complete variable domain reads KAGVTQTPRYLIKTRGQQVTLSCSPISGHRSVSWYQQTPGQGLQFLFEYFSETQRNKGNFPGRFSGRQFSNSRSEMNVSTLELGDSALYLCASSSTGGGYTFGSGTRLTVV.

As regards this clone: The sample carries other DNA sequences with the same CDR3. This chain connects TRBV15 to TRBJ2-5; D is unclear. This CDR3 has 12 residues. Germline V lookup: CDR1 LNHNV, CDR2 YYDKDF (reference sequence). The V gene lost 0 bases and the J gene lost 5 bases, with 4 bases spanning the gap. CDR3 coding DNA: TGTGCCACCAGCAGAGATATCGAGACCCAGTACTTC. It translates to CATSRDIETQYF.

The chain couples TRBV4-1 to TRBJ2-5; TRBD2 agrees at 8 bases. V was clipped by 1 base and J by 5 bases; unmatched bases: 9. The germline gives CDR1 MGHRA, CDR2 YSYEKL. The CDR3 has 16 amino acids. DNA of the CDR3: TGCGCCAGCAGCCAAGTCACCGCCCCGGGGGGGGAGACCCAGTACTTC. Translation: CASSQVTAPGGETQYF.

The rearrangement joins TRBV5-1 to TRBJ2-2, with 7 bases aligning to TRBD1. The germline CDR1 and CDR2 sequences are SGHRS and YFSETQ. There are 16 residues in the CDR3. Trimming removed 1 base from V and 0 bases from J; junction bases left unmatched: 3. CDR3 DNA sequence: TGCGCCAGCAGCTTGACAGGGGTTGCGAACACCGGGGAGCTGTTTTTT. It translates to CASSLTGVANTGELFF.